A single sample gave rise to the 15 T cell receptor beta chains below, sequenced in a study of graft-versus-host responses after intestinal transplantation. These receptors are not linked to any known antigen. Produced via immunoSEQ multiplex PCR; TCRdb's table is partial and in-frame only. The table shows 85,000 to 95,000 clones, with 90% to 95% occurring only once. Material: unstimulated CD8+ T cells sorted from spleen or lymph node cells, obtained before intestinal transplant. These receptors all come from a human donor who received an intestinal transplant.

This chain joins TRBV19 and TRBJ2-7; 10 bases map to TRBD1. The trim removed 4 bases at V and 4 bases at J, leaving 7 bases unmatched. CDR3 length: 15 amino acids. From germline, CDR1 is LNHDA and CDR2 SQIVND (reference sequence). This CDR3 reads CASSTAGTGDYEQYF. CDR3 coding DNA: TGTGCCAGTAGTACCGCCGGGACAGGGGATTACGAGCAGTACTTC.

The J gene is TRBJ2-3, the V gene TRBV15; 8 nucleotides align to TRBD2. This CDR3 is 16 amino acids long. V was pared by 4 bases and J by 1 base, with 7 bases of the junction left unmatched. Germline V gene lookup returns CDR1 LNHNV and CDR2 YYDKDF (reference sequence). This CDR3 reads CATSKQGLGGTDTQYF. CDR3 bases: TGTGCCACCAGCAAGCAGGGACTAGGGGGCACAGATACGCAGTATTTT.

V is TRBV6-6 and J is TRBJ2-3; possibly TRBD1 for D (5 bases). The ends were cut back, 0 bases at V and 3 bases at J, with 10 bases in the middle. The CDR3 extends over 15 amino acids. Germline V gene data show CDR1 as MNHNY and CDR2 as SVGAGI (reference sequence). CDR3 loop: CASSYSRQGTDTQYF. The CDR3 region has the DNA TGTGCCAGCAGTTACTCGAGGCAGGGTACAGATACGCAGTATTTT.

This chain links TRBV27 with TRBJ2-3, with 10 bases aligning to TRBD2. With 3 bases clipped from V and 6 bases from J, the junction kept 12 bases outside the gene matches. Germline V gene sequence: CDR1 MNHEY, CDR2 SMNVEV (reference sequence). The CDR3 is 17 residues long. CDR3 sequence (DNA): TGTGCCAGCAGTTTGGGCCGAGCGGGGGGGCTTAGGGATACGCAGTATTTT. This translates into CASSLGRAGGLRDTQYF.

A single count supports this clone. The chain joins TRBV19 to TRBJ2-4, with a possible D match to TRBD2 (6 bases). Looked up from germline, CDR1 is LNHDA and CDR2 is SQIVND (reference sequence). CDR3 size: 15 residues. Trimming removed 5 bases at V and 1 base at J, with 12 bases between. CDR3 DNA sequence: TGTGCCAGTAGTCCAGGAGGGACTGCCAAAAACATTCAGTACTTC. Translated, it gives CASSPGGTAKNIQYF. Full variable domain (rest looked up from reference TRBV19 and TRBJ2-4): DGGITQSPKYLFRKEGQNVTLSCEQNLNHDAMYWYRQDPGQGLRLIYYSQIVNDFQKGDIAEGYSVSREKKESFPLTVTSAQKNPTAFYLCASSPGGTAKNIQYFGAGTRLSVL.

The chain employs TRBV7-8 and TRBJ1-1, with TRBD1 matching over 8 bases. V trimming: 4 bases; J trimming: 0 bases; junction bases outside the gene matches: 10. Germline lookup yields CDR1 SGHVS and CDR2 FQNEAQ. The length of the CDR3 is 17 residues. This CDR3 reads CASSSGTGGRMNTEAFF. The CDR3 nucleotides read TGTGCCAGCAGCTCAGGGACAGGAGGGAGGATGAACACTGAAGCTTTCTTT. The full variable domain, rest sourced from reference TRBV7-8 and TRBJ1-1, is GAGVSQSPRYKVAKRGQDVALRCDPISGHVSLFWYQQALGQGPEFLTYFQNEAQLDKSGLPSDRFFAERPEGSVSTLKIQRTQQEDSAVYLCASSSGTGGRMNTEAFFGQGTRLTVV.

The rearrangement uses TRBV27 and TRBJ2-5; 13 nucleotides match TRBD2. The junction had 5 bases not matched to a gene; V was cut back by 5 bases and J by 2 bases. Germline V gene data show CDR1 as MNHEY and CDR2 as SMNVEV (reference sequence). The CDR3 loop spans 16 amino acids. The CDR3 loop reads CASSPGTSGAQETQYF. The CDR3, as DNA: TGTGCCAGCAGTCCGGGGACTAGCGGGGCACAAGAGACCCAGTACTTC.

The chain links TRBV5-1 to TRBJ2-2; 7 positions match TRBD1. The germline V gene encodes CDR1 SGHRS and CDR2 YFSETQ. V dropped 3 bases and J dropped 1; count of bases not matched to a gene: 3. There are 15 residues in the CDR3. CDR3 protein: CASSYRGMNTGELFF. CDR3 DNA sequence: TGCGCCAGCAGCTACAGGGGCATGAACACCGGGGAGCTGTTTTTT.

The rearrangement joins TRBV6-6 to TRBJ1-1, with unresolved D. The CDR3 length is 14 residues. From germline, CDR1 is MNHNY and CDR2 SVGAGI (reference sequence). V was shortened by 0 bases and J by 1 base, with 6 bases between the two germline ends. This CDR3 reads CASSYSDWNTEAFF. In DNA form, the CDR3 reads TGTGCCAGCAGTTACTCGGACTGGAACACTGAAGCTTTCTTT.

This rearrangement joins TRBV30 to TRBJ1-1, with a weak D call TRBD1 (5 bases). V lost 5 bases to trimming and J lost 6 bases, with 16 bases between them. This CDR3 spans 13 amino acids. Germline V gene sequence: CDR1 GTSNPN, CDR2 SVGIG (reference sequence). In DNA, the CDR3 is TGTGCCTGGTGCGGGGGAACATTCCCTGAAGCTTTCTTT. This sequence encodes CAWCGGTFPEAFF. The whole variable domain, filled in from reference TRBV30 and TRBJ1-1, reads SQTIHQWPATLVQPVGSPLSLECTVEGTSNPNLYWYRQAAGRGLQLLFYSVGIGQISSEVPQNLSASRPQDRQFILSSKKLLLSDSGFYLCAWCGGTFPEAFFGQGTRLTVV.

The CDR3 reads CASSGGAHEQYF. The CDR3 DNA reads as TGTGCCAGCAGTGGGGGGGCCCACGAGCAGTACTTC. This chain links TRBV27 with TRBJ2-7, with D maybe TRBD2 (7 bases). The germline V gene encodes CDR1 MNHEY and CDR2 SMNVEV (reference sequence). V was shortened by 5 bases and J by 5 bases, with 10 bases between the two germline ends. The CDR3 totals 12 residues.

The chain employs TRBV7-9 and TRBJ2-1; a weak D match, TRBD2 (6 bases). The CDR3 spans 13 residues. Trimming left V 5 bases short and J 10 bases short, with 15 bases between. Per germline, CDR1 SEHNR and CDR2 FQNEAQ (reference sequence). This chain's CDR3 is CASSGAEGQEQFF. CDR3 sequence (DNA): TGTGCCAGCAGCGGGGCGGAGGGCCAAGAGCAGTTCTTC.

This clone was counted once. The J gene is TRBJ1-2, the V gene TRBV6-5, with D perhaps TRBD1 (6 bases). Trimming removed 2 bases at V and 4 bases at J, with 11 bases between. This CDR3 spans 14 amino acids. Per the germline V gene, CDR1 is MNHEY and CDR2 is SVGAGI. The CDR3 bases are TGTGCCAGCAGTTACGAAGGGGGGGCCTATGGCTACACCTTC. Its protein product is CASSYEGGAYGYTF.

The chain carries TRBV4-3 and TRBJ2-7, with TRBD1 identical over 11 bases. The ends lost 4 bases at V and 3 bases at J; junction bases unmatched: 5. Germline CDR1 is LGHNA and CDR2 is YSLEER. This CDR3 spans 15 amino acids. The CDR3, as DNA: TGCGCCAGCAGCCCGGGACAGGGGGGTGGCTACGAGCAGTACTTC. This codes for CASSPGQGGGYEQYF.

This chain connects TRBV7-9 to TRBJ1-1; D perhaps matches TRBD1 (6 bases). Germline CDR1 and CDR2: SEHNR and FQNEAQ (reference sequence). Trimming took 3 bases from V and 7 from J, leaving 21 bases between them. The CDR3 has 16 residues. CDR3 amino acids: CASSFTGQRSPVEAFF. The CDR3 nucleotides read TGTGCCAGCAGCTTTACAGGGCAAAGGTCCCCGGTTGAAGCTTTCTTT.